One sample yielded the 32 T cell receptor beta chains listed below, sequenced in a study of naive and memory T cell subsets. No antigen is known for these receptors. Study conclusions and caveats: Naive repertoires, especially CD8, held a few larger clonotypes, possibly memory cells re-expressing CD45RA.

Both TRBC1 and TRBC2 were covered by a beta constant-region primer of two equimolar oligonucleotides. The ligated cDNA underwent four PCR rounds using SP2 and nested alpha and beta constant-region primers. TCRdb re-derived calls from the UMI-ligation and nested PCR reads in MiXCR, one entry per CDR3 protein. The profile shows roughly 150,000 distinct CDR3 sequences, over 20% of them singletons. Sequenced material: naive CD4+ T cells from blood. These receptors originate from a human donor in good health.

This clonotype appeared a few times. The CDR3 here is CASSPRTPPNTGELFF. CDR3 DNA: TGTGCCAGCAGTCCCCGGACTCCACCGAACACCGGGGAGCTGTTTTTT. The rearrangement joins TRBV6-6 to TRBJ2-2; tentatively, D is TRBD2 (5 bases). Germline V gene lookup returns CDR1 MNHNY and CDR2 SVGAGI (reference sequence). The CDR3 covers 16 residues. Trimming took off 5 bases at V and 0 bases at J, with 13 bases between the two ends.

This chain connects TRBV20-1 to TRBJ1-2; D gene unclear. Germline loops: CDR1 DFQATT, CDR2 SNEGSKA (reference sequence). V dropped 0 bases and J dropped 3 bases, with 5 bases sitting between them. The CDR3 covers 12 residues. DNA for the CDR3: TGCAGTGCTAGAGAAGGATACTATGGCTACACCTTC. It is translated as CSAREGYYGYTF.

The sample holds a few counts of this clonotype. V usage is TRBV30 and J usage is TRBJ1-1; D gene ambiguous. Germline loops: CDR1 GTSNPN, CDR2 SVGIG (reference sequence). The V end lost 4 bases, the J end lost 4 bases, and 13 bases lay between the germline ends. CDR3 size: 13 residues. The CDR3 DNA sequence: TGTGCCTGGAAATCAATGGGTGCCACTGAAGCTTTCTTT. Its translation is CAWKSMGATEAFF.

This chain uses TRBV6-2 or TRBV6-3 with TRBJ2-7; 7 bases are a match to TRBD1. Trimming at V came to 4 bases and at J to 1 base, leaving 7 bases not matched to a gene. The CDR3 is 15 residues long. Germline CDR1 is MNHEY and CDR2 is SVGEGT. The CDR3 protein is CASSSPGTASYEQYF. Written as DNA, the CDR3 is TGTGCCAGCAGTTCCCCCGGGACAGCTTCCTACGAGCAGTACTTC.

A few counts support this clonotype. This sequence joins TRBV10-3 and TRBJ1-5; 7 bases map to TRBD1. The CDR3 sequence is 15 residues long. CDR1 and CDR2 from the germline V gene are ENHRY and SYGVKD. V lost 6 bases, J lost 6 bases, and 11 bases stayed unmatched. In DNA form, the CDR3 reads TGTGCCATCAGGGCCGGGACAGAATCGCGTCAGCCCCAGCATTTT. It specifies CAIRAGTESRQPQHF.

The chain joins TRBV5-4 to TRBJ2-1; 8 nucleotides line up with TRBD2. Germline lookup yields CDR1 SGHNT and CDR2 YYREEE (reference sequence). V trimming: 6 bases; J trimming: 5 bases; junction bases outside the gene matches: 7. The CDR3 is 14 amino acids. As DNA, the CDR3 is TGTGCCAGCAAACCACTAGCGGCGGACAATGAGCAGTTCTTC. This codes for CASKPLAADNEQFF.

The table lists this clonotype with many counts. The chain joins TRBV20-1 to TRBJ2-3, with D perhaps assigned TRBD1 or TRBD2 (5 bases each). Germline assignment: CDR1 DFQATT and CDR2 SNEGSKA (reference sequence). V lost 8 bases and J lost 4, with 22 bases in between. This CDR3 spans 15 amino acids. This CDR3 reads CSSSSGTSGADTQYF. In nucleotides, the CDR3 is TGCAGTTCGTCTTCCGGGACGAGTGGCGCAGATACGCAGTATTTT.

This clonotype occurred a few times. The rearrangement links TRBV29-1 to TRBJ2-7, with TRBD1 as a possible D gene (5 bases). The ends were cut back, 6 bases at V and 6 bases at J, with 15 bases in the middle. CDR1 is SQVTM and CDR2 is ANQGSEA in the germline V gene. This CDR3 is 12 amino acids long. CDR3 DNA sequence: TGCAGCGTCGAGAATCAGGGCGGCGAGCAGTACTTC. It codes for CSVENQGGEQYF.

This clonotype was detected only a few times. The V call is TRBV6-1, the J call TRBJ1-1; D is uncertain. V was shortened by 7 bases and J by 3 bases, with 21 bases between the two germline ends. The germline CDR1 and CDR2 sequences are MNHNS and SASEGT. This CDR3 has 16 residues. The CDR3, as DNA: TGTGCCAGCACTACCCGGAAAGGCGTGCGTGACACTGAAGCTTTCTTT. Protein sequence: CASTTRKGVRDTEAFF.

This clonotype was picked up a small number of times. The chain carries TRBV12-3 or TRBV12-4 and TRBJ2-7; TRBD1 matches 7 bases. The length of the CDR3 is 15 residues. V was pared by 4 bases and J by 6 bases, with 12 bases of the junction left unmatched. The chain's CDR3 is CASSSIDRATGEQYF. CDR3 DNA: TGTGCCAGCAGTTCCATTGACAGGGCCACCGGCGAGCAGTACTTC.

This chain links TRBV28 with TRBJ1-5, with no clear D. Germline CDR1 and CDR2: MDHEN and SYDVKM. The CDR3 totals 16 residues. Trimming took 2 bases from V and 1 from J, leaving 12 bases between them. CDR3 DNA sequence: TGTGCCAGCAGTTTACACCCGGGATCGAGCAATCAGCCCCAGCATTTT. Translating gives CASSLHPGSSNQPQHF.

The chain employs TRBV7-8 and TRBJ1-1, with unresolved D. CDR1 is SGHVS and CDR2 is FQNEAQ in the germline V gene. This CDR3 spans 14 amino acids. V gave up 4 bases and J gave up 4 bases, with 13 bases separating them. CDR3: CASSSAFRGTEAFF. Here the CDR3 DNA reads TGTGCCAGCAGCTCAGCTTTCCGGGGCACTGAAGCTTTCTTT. Based on the CDR3 plus reference TRBV7-8 and TRBJ1-1, the full variable domain is GAGVSQSPRYKVAKRGQDVALRCDPISGHVSLFWYQQALGQGPEFLTYFQNEAQLDKSGLPSDRFFAERPEGSVSTLKIQRTQQEDSAVYLCASSSAFRGTEAFFGQGTRLTVV.

The V gene is TRBV29-1, the J gene TRBJ2-2, with 9 bases matching TRBD2. The J segment lost 6 bases and the V segment lost 6 bases, leaving 8 bases of the junction unmatched. The CDR3 totals 14 residues. Germline CDR1 SQVTM, CDR2 ANQGSEA. The CDR3 loop reads CSVAPGTSPGELFF. The CDR3 DNA follows: TGCAGCGTGGCCCCCGGGACTAGCCCCGGGGAGCTGTTTTTT.

V gene TRBV7-9 combines with J gene TRBJ1-4; 7 bases are shared with TRBD1. Germline lookup yields CDR1 SEHNR and CDR2 FQNEAQ (reference sequence). V trimming: 5 bases; J trimming: 8 bases; junction bases outside the gene matches: 14. The CDR3 runs 16 residues. CDR3 coding DNA: TGTGCCAGCAGCACCAGTCTGACAGGGCTGGGAGAAAAACTGTTTTTT. This translates into CASSTSLTGLGEKLFF.

J is TRBJ1-2 and V is TRBV7-9; TRBD1 might be the D (5 bases). Germline V gene sequence: CDR1 SEHNR, CDR2 FQNEAQ (reference sequence). This CDR3 is 13 amino acids long. V dropped 6 bases and J dropped 9 bases, with 17 bases sitting between them. The CDR3 protein is CASSMDQGRRYTF. As DNA, the CDR3 is TGTGCCAGCAGTATGGATCAGGGTCGGCGCTACACCTTC.

The chain uses TRBV2 and TRBJ2-1; 9 bases are a match to TRBD1. Per germline, CDR1 SNHLY and CDR2 FYNNEI. The CDR3 length is 16 residues. Germline trimming cut 3 bases from V and 5 bases from J; bases unmatched to any gene: 8. CDR3 DNA sequence: TGTGCCAGCAGTGAGTTAGGGACAGGGTCCGACAATGAGCAGTTCTTC. Translating it yields CASSELGTGSDNEQFF. Supplemented by reference TRBV2 and TRBJ2-1, the full variable domain reads EPEVTQTPSHQVTQMGQEVILRCVPISNHLYFYWYRQILGQKVEFLVSFYNNEISEKSEIFDDQFSVERPDGSNFTLKIRSTKLEDSAMYFCASSELGTGSDNEQFFGPGTRLTVL.

This clonotype was observed a few times. The V and J genes are TRBV6-4 and TRBJ2-1; 9 bases agree with TRBD1. CDR3 size: 14 residues. V dropped 4 bases and J dropped 9; count of bases not matched to a gene: 7. Germline V gene data show CDR1 as MRHNA and CDR2 as SNTAGT. The CDR3 here is CASSAQGARGEQFF. The CDR3 DNA reads as TGTGCCAGCAGTGCACAGGGGGCACGGGGTGAGCAGTTCTTC.

In regard to this clonotype: One junction end disagrees with the germline gene, perhaps due to a read error. The chain joins TRBV7-6 to TRBJ2-7; 9 bases align to TRBD1. The CDR3 is 18 amino acids. Germline CDR1 and CDR2: SGHVS and FNYEAQ. The CDR3 bases are TGTGCCAGCAGCTTAGCGTCCGGACAGGGGTTGCGTGGGTACGAGCGGTACTTC. Translation: CASSLASGQGLRGYERYF.

The chain combines TRBV29-1 with TRBJ1-1; perhaps TRBD1 as D (6 bases). The CDR3 is 14 residues long. Trimming took 3 bases from V and 0 from J, leaving 11 bases between them. The V gene's germline CDR1 is SQVTM and CDR2 ANQGSEA. The CDR3 spells CSVDRTGMNTEAFF. The CDR3 DNA sequence: TGCAGCGTTGATCGAACAGGGATGAACACTGAAGCTTTCTTT. Full variable domain (outside the CDR3, taken from reference TRBV29-1 and TRBJ1-1): SAVISQKPSRDICQRGTSLTIQCQVDSQVTMMFWYRQQPGQSLTLIATANQGSEATYESGFVIDKFPISRPNLTFSTLTVSNMSPEDSSIYLCSVDRTGMNTEAFFGQGTRLTVV.

This clonotype is a singleton in its sample. The J gene is TRBJ1-5, the V gene TRBV4-1, with 8 bases that match TRBD1. This CDR3 has 15 residues. J lost 15 bases, V lost 0 bases, and 13 bases had no gene match. The germline CDR1 and CDR2 sequences are MGHRA and YSYEKL. In DNA, the CDR3 is TGCGCCAGCAGCCAAGATTGGGACAGGCCACTGAGGGTGCATTTT. This codes for CASSQDWDRPLRVHF.

There are many counts of this clonotype. The genes are TRBV5-1 and TRBJ2-7, with 9 positions matching TRBD2. Germline assignment: CDR1 SGHRS and CDR2 YFSETQ. The length of the CDR3 is 14 residues. Unmatched junction bases numbered 4, after V lost 4 bases and J lost 2 bases. The CDR3 sequence: CASSPGLATYEQYF. The CDR3 nucleotides are TGCGCCAGCAGCCCCGGACTAGCGACCTACGAGCAGTACTTC.

The chain has TRBV11-2 and TRBJ2-2, with D perhaps matching TRBD2 (5 bases). Trimming cost V 5 bases and J 2 bases, with 6 bases left between them. Germline V gene data show CDR1 as SGHAT and CDR2 as FQNNGV. This CDR3 spans 13 amino acids. The CDR3 sequence is CASSRTNTGELFF. The CDR3 coding sequence is TGTGCCAGCAGCAGGACTAACACCGGGGAGCTGTTTTTT.

A few counts support this clonotype. The gene calls are TRBV19 and TRBJ2-7; TRBD1 matches at 7 bases. The CDR3 length is 13 residues. Looked up from germline, CDR1 is LNHDA and CDR2 is SQIVND (reference sequence). J gave up 3 bases and V 10 bases, and 9 bases lay outside the gene matches. The CDR3 here is CATSEGGVYEQYF. The CDR3 DNA sequence: TGTGCCACCTCCGAAGGGGGCGTCTACGAGCAGTACTTC.

This clonotype was seen ten or more times. The J gene is TRBJ2-3, the V gene TRBV12-3 or TRBV12-4, with 7 bases matching TRBD2. The CDR3 is 13 residues long. V dropped 6 bases and J dropped 0; count of bases not matched to a gene: 0. CDR3 amino acids: CASRGGSTDTQYF. The CDR3 DNA reads TGTGCCAGCAGGGGGGGGAGCACAGATACGCAGTATTTT.

V is TRBV4-1 and J is TRBJ1-3; D gene ambiguous. This CDR3 has 14 residues. Germline CDR1 MGHRA, CDR2 YSYEKL. Trimming stripped 4 bases from V and 1 base from J, with 8 bases between. CDR3 sequence: CASSRAGSGNTIYF. The CDR3 DNA sequence: TGCGCCAGCAGCCGGGCAGGATCTGGAAACACCATATATTTT.

This clonotype was seen at least ten times. The chain combines TRBV20-1 with TRBJ1-5; 9 bases align to TRBD1. V lost 4 bases, J lost 6 bases, and 13 bases stayed unmatched. The CDR3 loop spans 16 amino acids. CDR1 is DFQATT, CDR2 SNEGSKA, per germline (reference sequence). The CDR3 coding sequence is TGCAGTGCTAATAAGACGCCGGGGACAGGGAGTCAGCCCCAGCATTTT. Translating gives CSANKTPGTGSQPQHF.

This clonotype has ten or more counts. This rearrangement joins TRBV28 to TRBJ2-1, with D unclear. The V end lost 7 bases, the J end lost 12 bases, and 13 bases lay between the germline ends. The length of the CDR3 is 11 residues. Germline CDR1 MDHEN, CDR2 SYDVKM. CDR3 protein: CASISDLGQFF. CDR3 nucleotide sequence: TGTGCCAGCATCTCGGATTTGGGGCAGTTCTTC. Combining the CDR3 with reference TRBV28 and TRBJ2-1 gives the whole variable domain DVKVTQSSRYLVKRTGEKVFLECVQDMDHENMFWYRQDPGLGLRLIYFSYDVKMKEKGDIPEGYSVSREKKERFSLILESASTNQTSMYLCASISDLGQFFGPGTRLTVL.

The chain links TRBV4-1 to TRBJ1-2; unclear D gene. The CDR3 is 14 amino acids. CDR1 is MGHRA and CDR2 is YSYEKL in the germline V gene. Between the trimmed V and J ends, which lost 0 bases and 6 bases, there was a span of 11 bases. As DNA, the CDR3 is TGCGCCAGCAGCCAAGACGAGAACCGGGATGGCTACACCTTC. It is translated as CASSQDENRDGYTF.

The chain has TRBV5-1 and TRBJ1-1; 8 bases match TRBD1. Unmatched junction bases numbered 10, after V lost 3 bases and J lost 6 bases. The CDR3 has 15 amino acids. Germline loops: CDR1 SGHRS, CDR2 YFSETQ. CDR3 protein: CASSYYGQGSPEAFF. The CDR3 region has the DNA TGCGCCAGCAGCTACTACGGACAGGGTTCACCTGAAGCTTTCTTT.

This chain connects TRBV18 to TRBJ1-2, with D possibly TRBD1 on 6 matching bases. Trimming stripped 4 bases from V and 6 bases from J, with 9 bases between. The CDR3 loop spans 12 amino acids. From germline, CDR1 is KGHSH and CDR2 LQKENI. DNA for the CDR3: TGTGCCAGCTCACGGGGGGCGGATGGCTACACCTTC. Translated, it gives CASSRGADGYTF. Together with reference TRBV18 and TRBJ1-2, the CDR3 gives the full variable domain: NAGVMQNPRHLVRRRGQEARLRCSPMKGHSHVYWYRQLPEEGLKFMVYLQKENIIDESGMPKERFSAEFPKEGPSILRIQQVVRGDSAAYFCASSRGADGYTFGSGTRLTVV.

This clonotype showed up many times. The genes are TRBV19 and TRBJ2-5; the match to TRBD2 covers 7 bases. Trimming took 3 bases from V and 4 from J; bases not matched to a gene: 5. Germline V gives CDR1 LNHDA, CDR2 SQIVND (reference sequence). This CDR3 is 14 amino acids long. The CDR3: CASSIGGRSETQYF. CDR3 bases: TGTGCCAGTAGTATCGGCGGGAGATCAGAGACCCAGTACTTC.

This clonotype has only a few counts. The DNA for the CDR3 is TGCGCCAGCAGCACACGACAGGGCGTGAGCATTCAGTACTTC. This encodes CASSTRQGVSIQYF. The V and J genes are TRBV5-1 and TRBJ2-4, with 7 bases lining up with TRBD1. The V gene end was trimmed by 4 bases and the J gene end by 9 bases; junction bases not matched to a gene: 10. This CDR3 has 14 amino acids. Germline V gene data show CDR1 as SGHRS and CDR2 as YFSETQ.